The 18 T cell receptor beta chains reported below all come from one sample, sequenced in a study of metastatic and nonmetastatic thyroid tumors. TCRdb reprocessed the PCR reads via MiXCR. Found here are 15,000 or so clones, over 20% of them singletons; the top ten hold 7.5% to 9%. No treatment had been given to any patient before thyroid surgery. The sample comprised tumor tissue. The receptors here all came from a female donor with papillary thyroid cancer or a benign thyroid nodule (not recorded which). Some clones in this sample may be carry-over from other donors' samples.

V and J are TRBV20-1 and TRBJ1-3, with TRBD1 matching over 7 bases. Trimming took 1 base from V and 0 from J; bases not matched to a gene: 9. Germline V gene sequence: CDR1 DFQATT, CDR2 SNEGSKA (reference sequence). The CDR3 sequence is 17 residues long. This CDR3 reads CSARVIRGGASGNTIYF. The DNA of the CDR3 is TGCAGTGCTAGAGTTATCCGAGGGGGCGCCTCTGGAAACACCATATATTTT.

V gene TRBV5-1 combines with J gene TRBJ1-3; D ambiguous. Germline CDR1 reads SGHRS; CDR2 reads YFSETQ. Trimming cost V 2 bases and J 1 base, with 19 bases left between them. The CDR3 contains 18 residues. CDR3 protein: CASSLGWRVSGSGNTIYF. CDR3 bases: TGCGCCAGCAGCTTAGGTTGGCGGGTATCGGGGTCTGGAAACACCATATATTTT.

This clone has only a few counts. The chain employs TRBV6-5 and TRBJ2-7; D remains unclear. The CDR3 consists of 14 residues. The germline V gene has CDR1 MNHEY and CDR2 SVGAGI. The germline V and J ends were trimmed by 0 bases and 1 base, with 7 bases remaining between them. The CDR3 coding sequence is TGTGCCAGCAGTTACTCAAGGCTGTCCTACGAGCAGTACTTC. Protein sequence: CASSYSRLSYEQYF.

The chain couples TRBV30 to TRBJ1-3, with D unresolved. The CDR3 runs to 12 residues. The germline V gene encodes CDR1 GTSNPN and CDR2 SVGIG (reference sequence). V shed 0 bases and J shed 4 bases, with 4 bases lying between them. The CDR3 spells CAWSVGGNTIYF. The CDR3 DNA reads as TGTGCCTGGAGTGTGGGAGGAAACACCATATATTTT.

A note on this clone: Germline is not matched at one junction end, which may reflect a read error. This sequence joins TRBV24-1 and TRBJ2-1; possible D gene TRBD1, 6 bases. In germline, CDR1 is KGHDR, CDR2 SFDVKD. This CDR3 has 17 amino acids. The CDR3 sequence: CATSDSGTRGWYNEQFF. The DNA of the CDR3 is TGTGCCACCAGTGATTCAGGGACAAGGGGCTGGTACAATGAACAGTTCTTC.

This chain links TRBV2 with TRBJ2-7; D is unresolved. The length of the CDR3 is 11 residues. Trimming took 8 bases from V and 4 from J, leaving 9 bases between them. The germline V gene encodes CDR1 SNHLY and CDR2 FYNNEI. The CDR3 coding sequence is TGTGCCAGCTCTGTGAAGTACGAGCAGTACTTC. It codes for CASSVKYEQYF.

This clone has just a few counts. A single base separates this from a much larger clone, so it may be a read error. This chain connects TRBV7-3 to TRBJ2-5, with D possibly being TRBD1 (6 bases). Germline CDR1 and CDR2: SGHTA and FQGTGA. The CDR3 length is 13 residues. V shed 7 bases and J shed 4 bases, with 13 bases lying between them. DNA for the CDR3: TGTGCCAGCATCTTGGGACAAGGAGAGACCCAGTACTTC. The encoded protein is CASILGQGETQYF.

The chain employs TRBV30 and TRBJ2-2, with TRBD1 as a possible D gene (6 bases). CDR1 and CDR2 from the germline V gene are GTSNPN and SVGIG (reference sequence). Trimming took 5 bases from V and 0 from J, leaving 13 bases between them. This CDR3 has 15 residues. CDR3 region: CAWEQGDSNTGELFF. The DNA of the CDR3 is TGTGCCTGGGAACAGGGTGACTCGAACACCGGGGAGCTGTTTTTT.

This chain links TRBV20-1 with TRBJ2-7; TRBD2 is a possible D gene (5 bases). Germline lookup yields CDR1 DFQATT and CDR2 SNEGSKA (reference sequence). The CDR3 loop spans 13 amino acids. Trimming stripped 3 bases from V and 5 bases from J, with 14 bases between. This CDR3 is CSASDLAVHEQYF. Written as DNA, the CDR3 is TGCAGTGCTAGTGACCTAGCTGTCCACGAGCAGTACTTC.

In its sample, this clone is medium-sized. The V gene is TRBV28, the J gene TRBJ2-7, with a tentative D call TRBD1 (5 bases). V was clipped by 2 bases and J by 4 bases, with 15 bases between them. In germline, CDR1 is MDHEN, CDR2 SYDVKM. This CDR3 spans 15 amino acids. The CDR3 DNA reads TGTGCCAGCAGTTTACAGGGATCGGCTGTATACGAGCAGTACTTC. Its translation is CASSLQGSAVYEQYF.

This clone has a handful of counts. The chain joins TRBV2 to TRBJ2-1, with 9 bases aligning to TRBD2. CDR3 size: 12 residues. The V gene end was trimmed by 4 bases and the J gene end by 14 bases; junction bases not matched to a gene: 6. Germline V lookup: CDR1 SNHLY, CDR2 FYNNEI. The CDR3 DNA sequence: TGTGCCAGCAGTGTCCCAGGGACTAGCAAGTTCTTC. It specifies CASSVPGTSKFF.

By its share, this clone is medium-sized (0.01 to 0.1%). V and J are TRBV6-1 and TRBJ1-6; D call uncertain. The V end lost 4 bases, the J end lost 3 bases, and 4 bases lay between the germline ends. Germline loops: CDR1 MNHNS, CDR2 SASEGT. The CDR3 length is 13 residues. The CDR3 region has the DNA TGTGCCAGCAGTGGACACTATAATTCACCCCTCCACTTT. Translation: CASSGHYNSPLHF.

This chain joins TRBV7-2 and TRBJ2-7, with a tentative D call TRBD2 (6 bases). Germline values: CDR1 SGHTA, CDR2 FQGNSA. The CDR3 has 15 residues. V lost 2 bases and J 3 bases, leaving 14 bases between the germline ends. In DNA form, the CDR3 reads TGTGCCAGCAGCTTAAGAGGTAGCGGAAACTACGAGCAGTACTTC. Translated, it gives CASSLRGSGNYEQYF.

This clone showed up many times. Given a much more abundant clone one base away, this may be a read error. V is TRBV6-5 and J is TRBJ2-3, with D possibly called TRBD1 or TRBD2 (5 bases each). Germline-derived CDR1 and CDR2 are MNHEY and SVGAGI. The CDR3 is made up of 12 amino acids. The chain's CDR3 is CASSSVGDTQYF. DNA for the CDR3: TGTGCCAGCAGTTCAGTGGGGGATACACAGTATTTT.

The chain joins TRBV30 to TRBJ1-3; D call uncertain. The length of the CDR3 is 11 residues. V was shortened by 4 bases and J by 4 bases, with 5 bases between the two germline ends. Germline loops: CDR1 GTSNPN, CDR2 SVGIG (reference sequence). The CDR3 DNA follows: TGTGCCTGGAAAACAGGAAACACCATATATTTT. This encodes CAWKTGNTIYF.

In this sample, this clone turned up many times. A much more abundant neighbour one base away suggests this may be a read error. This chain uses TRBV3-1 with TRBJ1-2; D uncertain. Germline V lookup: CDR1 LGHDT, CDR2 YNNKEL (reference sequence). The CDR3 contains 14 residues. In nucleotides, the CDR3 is TGTGCCAGCAGCCAAGCCGCTTCACACTATGGCCACACCTTC. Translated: CASSQAASHYGHTF.

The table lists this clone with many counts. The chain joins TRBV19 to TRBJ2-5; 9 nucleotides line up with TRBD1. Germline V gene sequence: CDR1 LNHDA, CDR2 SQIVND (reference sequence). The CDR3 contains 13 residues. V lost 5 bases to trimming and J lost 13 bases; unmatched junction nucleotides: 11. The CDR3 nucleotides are TGTGCCAGTAGTTCCGGGACAGGGAATTTTCCGTACTTC. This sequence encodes CASSSGTGNFPYF.

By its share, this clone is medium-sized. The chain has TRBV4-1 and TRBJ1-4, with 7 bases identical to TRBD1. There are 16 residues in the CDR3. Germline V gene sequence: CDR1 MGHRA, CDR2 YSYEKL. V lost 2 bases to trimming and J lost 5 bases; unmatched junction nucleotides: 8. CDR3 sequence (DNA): TGCGCCAGCAGCCAACTCCATCAGGGGGTAAATGAAAAACTGTTTTTT. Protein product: CASSQLHQGVNEKLFF.